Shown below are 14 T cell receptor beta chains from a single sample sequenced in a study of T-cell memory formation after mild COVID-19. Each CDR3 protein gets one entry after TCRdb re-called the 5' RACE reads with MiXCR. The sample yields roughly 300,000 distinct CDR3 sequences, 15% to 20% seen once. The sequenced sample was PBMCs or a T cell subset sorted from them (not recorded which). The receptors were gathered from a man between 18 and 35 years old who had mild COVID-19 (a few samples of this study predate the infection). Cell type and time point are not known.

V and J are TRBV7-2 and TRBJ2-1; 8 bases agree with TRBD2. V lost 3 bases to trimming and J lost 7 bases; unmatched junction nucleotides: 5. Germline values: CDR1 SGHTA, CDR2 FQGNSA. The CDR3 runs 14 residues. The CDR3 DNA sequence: TGTGCCAGCAGCTTGGAAGCGGGGGCAAATGAGCAGTTCTTC. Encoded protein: CASSLEAGANEQFF.

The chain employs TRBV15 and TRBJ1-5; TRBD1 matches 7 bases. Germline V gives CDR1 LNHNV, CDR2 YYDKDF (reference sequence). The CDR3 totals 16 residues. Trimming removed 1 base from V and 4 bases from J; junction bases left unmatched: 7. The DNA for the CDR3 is TGTGCCACCAGCAGAGCCCTGGGGGACAGTAATCAGCCCCAGCATTTT. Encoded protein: CATSRALGDSNQPQHF.

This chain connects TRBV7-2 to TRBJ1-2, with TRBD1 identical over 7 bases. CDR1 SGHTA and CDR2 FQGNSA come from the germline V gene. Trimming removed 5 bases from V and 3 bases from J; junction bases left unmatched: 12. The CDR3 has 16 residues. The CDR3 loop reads CASSPRQGQRDYGYTF. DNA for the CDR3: TGTGCCAGCAGCCCCAGACAGGGTCAACGGGACTATGGCTACACCTTC. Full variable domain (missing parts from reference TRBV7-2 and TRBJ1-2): GAGVSQSPSNKVTEKGKDVELRCDPISGHTALYWYRQSLGQGLEFLIYFQGNSAPDKSGLPSDRFSAERTGGSVSTLTIQRTQQEDSAVYLCASSPRQGQRDYGYTFGSGTRLTVV.

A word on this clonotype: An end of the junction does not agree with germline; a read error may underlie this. This CDR3 reads CASSKPPDRSDF. The CDR3 coding sequence is TGTGCCAGCAGTAAGCCCCCAGACAGGTCTGACTTC. This chain links TRBV28 with TRBJ1-2, with D maybe TRBD1 (6 bases). Per germline, CDR1 MDHEN and CDR2 SYDVKM. The CDR3 loop spans 12 amino acids.

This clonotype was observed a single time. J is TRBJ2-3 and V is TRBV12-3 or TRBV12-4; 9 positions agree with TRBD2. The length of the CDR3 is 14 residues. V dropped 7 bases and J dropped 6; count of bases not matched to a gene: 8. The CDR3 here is CASTRGGGADTQYF. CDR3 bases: TGTGCCAGCACCCGAGGCGGGGGGGCCGATACGCAGTATTTT.

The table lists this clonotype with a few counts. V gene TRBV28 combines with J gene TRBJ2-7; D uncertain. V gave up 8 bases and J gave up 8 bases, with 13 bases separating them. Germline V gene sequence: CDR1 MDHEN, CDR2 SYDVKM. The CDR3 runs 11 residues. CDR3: CASQDGAQQYV. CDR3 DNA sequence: TGTGCCAGCCAGGACGGTGCTCAGCAGTACGTC.

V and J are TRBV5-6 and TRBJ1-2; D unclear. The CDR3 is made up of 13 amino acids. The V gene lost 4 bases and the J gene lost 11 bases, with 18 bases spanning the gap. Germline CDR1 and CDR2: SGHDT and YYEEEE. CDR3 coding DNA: TGTGCCAGCAGCCCAGGCAGCCAGGAATATTACACCTTC. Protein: CASSPGSQEYYTF.

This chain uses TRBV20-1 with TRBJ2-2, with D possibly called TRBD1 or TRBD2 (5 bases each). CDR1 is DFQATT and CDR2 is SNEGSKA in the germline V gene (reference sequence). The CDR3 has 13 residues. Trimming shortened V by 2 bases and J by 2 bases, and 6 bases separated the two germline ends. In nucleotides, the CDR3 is TGCAGTGCTAGATGGGACAACACCGGGGAGCTGTTTTTT. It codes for CSARWDNTGELFF.

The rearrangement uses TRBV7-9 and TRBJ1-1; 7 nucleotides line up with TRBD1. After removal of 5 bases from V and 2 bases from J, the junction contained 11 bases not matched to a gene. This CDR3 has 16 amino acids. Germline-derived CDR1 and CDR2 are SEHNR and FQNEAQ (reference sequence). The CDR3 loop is CASSPSGTVFNTEAFF. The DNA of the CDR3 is TGTGCCAGCAGCCCCTCTGGGACAGTCTTCAACACTGAAGCTTTCTTT.

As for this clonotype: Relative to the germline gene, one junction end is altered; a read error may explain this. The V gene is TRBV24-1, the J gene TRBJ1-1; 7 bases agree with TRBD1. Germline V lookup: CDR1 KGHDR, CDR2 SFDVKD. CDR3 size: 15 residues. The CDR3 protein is CANSDSGRGDTEAFF. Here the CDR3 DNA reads TGTGCCAACAGTGATAGCGGCAGGGGGGACACTGAAGCTTTCTTT.

CDR3 amino acids: CASSLEDYTEAFF. The CDR3 region has the DNA TGTGCCAGCAGCTTAGAAGATTACACTGAAGCTTTCTTT. V usage is TRBV11-2 and J usage is TRBJ1-1; unclear D gene. Trimming took off 0 bases at V and 3 bases at J, with 5 bases between the two ends. This CDR3 contains 13 residues. Per the germline V gene, CDR1 is SGHAT and CDR2 is FQNNGV.

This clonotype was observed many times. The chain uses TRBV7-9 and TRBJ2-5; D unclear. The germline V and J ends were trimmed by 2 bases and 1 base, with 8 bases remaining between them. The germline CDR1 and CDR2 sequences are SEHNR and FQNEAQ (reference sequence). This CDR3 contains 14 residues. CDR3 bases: TGTGCCAGCAGCTTACATAATTTCCAAGAGACCCAGTACTTC. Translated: CASSLHNFQETQYF. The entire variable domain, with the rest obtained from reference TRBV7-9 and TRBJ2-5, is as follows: DTGVSQNPRHKITKRGQNVTFRCDPISEHNRLYWYRQTLGQGPEFLTYFQNEAQLEKSRLLSDRFSAERPKGSFSTLEIQRTEQGDSAMYLCASSLHNFQETQYFGPGTRLLVL.

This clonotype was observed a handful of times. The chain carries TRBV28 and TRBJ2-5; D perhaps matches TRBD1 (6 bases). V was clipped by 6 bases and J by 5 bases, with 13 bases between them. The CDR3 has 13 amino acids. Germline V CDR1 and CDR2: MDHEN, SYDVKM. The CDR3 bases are TGTGCCAGCAGCGAGGGGGAGAGGGAGACCCAGTACTTC. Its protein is CASSEGERETQYF.

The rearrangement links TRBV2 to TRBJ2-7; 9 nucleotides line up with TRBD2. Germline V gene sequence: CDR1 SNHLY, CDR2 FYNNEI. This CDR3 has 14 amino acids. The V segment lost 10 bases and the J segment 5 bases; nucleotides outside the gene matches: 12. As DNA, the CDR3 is TGTGCCACCATGCTTCGCGGGAGGGATAACGAGCAGTACGTC. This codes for CATMLRGRDNEQYV.